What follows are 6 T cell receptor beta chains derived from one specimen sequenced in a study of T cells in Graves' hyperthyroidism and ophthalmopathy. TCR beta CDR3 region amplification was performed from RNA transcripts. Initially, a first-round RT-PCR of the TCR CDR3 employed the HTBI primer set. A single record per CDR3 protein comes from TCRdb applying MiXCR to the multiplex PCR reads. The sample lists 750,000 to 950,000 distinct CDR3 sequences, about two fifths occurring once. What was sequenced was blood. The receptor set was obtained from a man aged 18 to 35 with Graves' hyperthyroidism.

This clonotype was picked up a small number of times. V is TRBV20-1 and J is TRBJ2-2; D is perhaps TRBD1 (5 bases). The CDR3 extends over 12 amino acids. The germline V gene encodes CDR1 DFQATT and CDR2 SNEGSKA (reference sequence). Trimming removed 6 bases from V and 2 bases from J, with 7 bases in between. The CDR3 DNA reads TGCAGTGCCCAGGGTAACACCGGGGAGCTGTTTTTT. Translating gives CSAQGNTGELFF.

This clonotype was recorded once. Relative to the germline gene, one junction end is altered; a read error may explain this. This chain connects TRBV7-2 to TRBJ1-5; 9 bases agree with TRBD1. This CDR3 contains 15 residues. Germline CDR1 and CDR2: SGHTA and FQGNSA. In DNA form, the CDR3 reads TGCGCCAGCAGCCGATCCACAGGGGGCGCTCGGCCCCAGCATTTT. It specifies CASSRSTGGARPQHF.

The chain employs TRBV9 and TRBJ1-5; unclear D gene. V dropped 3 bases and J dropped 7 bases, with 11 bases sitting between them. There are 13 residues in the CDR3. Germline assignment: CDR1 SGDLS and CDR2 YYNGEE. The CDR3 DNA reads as TGTGCCAGCAGCGCCGATCCAGAGCAGCCCCAGCATTTT. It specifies CASSADPEQPQHF.

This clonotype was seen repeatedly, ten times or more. This CDR3 is CASSLTGQGAYEQYF. CDR3 sequence (DNA): TGCGCCAGCAGCTTAACGGGACAGGGAGCCTACGAGCAGTACTTC. The V and J genes are TRBV5-1 and TRBJ2-7; 9 bases line up with TRBD1. V was clipped by 2 bases and J by 2 bases; unmatched bases: 5. Germline V lookup: CDR1 SGHRS, CDR2 YFSETQ. The CDR3 totals 15 residues.

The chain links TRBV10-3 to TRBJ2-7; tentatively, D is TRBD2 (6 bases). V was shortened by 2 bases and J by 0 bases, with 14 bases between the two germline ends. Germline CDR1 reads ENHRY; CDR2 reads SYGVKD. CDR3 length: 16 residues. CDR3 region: CAISEGGGLASYEQYF. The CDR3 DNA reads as TGTGCCATCAGTGAGGGTGGGGGACTTGCCTCCTACGAGCAGTACTTC.

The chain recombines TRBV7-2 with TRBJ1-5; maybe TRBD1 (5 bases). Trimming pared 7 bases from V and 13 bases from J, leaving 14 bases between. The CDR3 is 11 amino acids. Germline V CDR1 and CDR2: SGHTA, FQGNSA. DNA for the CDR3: TGTGCCAGCACCTCCGGGGGAGGTCAGCATTTT. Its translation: CASTSGGGQHF.